These T cell receptor beta chains were read from a single sample in a study of CD8 T cells in Susac syndrome. TCRdb re-called the immunoSEQ multiplex PCR reads with MiXCR, one entry per CDR3 protein. The sample contains under 150,000 distinct CDR3 sequences, around 85% of which appear only once. The specimen was CD8+ T cells from PBMCs. Receptors were obtained from a human donor with multiple sclerosis. The CDR3 runs from the conserved cysteine through the conserved F or W. Each record gives: J gene, V gene, D gene, clone size, CDR3 DNA, CDR3 protein. D genes are given only for firm matches. Some rows mark clone size as missing; the rest say once, few, many or name a class of expanded clone.

>TRBJ2-5|TRBV7-8|TRBD2|.
TGTGCCAGCAGCCCAATAGCGGGGGTCCAAGAGACCCAGTACTTC
CASSPIAGVQETQYF
>TRBJ2-1|TRBV5-6|.|.
TGTGCCAGCAGCTTTGGGCCCACCCGGGGGCAGTTCTTC
CASSFGPTRGQFF
>TRBJ2-1|TRBV19|.|.
TGTGCCAGTAGTAGGTTACCATCCTACAATGAGCAGTTCTTC
CASSRLPSYNEQFF
>TRBJ2-5|TRBV14|.|.
TGTGCCAGCAGCCAAGTAGGGGGAGAGACCCAGTACTTC
CASSQVGGETQYF
>TRBJ2-1|TRBV12-3/TRBV12-4|.|.
TGTGCCAGCAGTTCCAGACCCAATGAGCAGTTCTTC
CASSSRPNEQFF
>TRBJ2-7|TRBV7-9|.|.
TGTGCCAGCAGCTTAGCATCCCCCCCCGAGCAGTACTTC
CASSLASPPEQYF
>TRBJ2-1|TRBV12-3/TRBV12-4|TRBD2|.
TGTGCCAGCAGTTTATCGGGAGGGGTTGGAAGCTCCTACAATGAGCAGTTCTTC
CASSLSGGVGSSYNEQFF
>TRBJ2-5|TRBV2|.|.
TGTGCCAGCATGGAAGCGGCCCGACAAGAGACCCAGTACTTC
CASMEAARQETQYF
>TRBJ1-5|TRBV24-1|.|.
TGTGCCACCAGTGGTCGACAGGCCCCTCGCCCCCAGCATTTT
CATSGRQAPRPQHF
>TRBJ1-5|TRBV19|.|.
TGTGCCAGTAGTATATCTACAGGGAGAAGCAATCAGCCCCAGCATTTT
CASSISTGRSNQPQHF
>TRBJ2-1|TRBV27|TRBD2|.
TGTGCCAGCACTCCCAATTTACTAGCGGGGGACCCCGGTGAGCAGTTCTTC
CASTPNLLAGDPGEQFF
>TRBJ2-3|TRBV18|TRBD2|.
TGTGCCAGCTCACCACCGGCGGGGGGGGCAGATACGCAGTATTTT
CASSPPAGGADTQYF
>TRBJ2-5|TRBV7-8|TRBD1|few
TGTGCCAGTAGGGGGCCGTTTGAGACCCAGTACTTC
CASRGPFETQYF
>TRBJ2-3|TRBV10-3|TRBD2|.
TGTGCCATCAGTGAGTCGGAGCGGGAGTTTGCAGATACGCAGTATTTT
CAISESEREFADTQYF
>TRBJ2-2|TRBV19|.|once
TGTGCCAGTAGTATAGATTTTGCCTGGGGGTCCGGGGAGCTGTTTTTT
CASSIDFAWGSGELFF
>TRBJ1-5|TRBV4-1|.|.
TGCGCCAGCAGCCAAGTGGGAGGCCAGCCCCAGCATTTT
CASSQVGGQPQHF
>TRBJ2-5|TRBV7-3|TRBD2|.
TGTGCCAGCACCCCGCCGGGACTAGCGGGAGCAGAGACCCAGTACTTC
CASTPPGLAGAETQYF
>TRBJ2-7|TRBV27|.|.
TGTGCCAGCAGTATCTCCTCAGCCAACGAGCAGTACTTC
CASSISSANEQYF
>TRBJ2-4|TRBV5-4|TRBD1|.
TGTGCCAGCAGCCCCGGGACAGGGGTTTTGAAAGCCAAAAACATTCAGTACTTC
CASSPGTGVLKAKNIQYF
>TRBJ2-2|TRBV7-9|TRBD2|.
TGTGCCAGCATCCTCCAAGCGGGAGGGAACACCGGGGAGCTGTTTTTT
CASILQAGGNTGELFF
>TRBJ1-1|TRBV20-1|TRBD1|.
TGCAGTGCTAGAGGGACAGGGGGTACGGGGACTGAAGCTTTCTTT
CSARGTGGTGTEAFF
>TRBJ2-3|TRBV30|.|.
TGTGCCTGGAGTGTAATAGCTTCAGATACGCAGTATTTT
CAWSVIASDTQYF
>TRBJ1-2|TRBV19|.|.
TGTGCCAGTAGTATAGGGGCCGAGAACTATGGCTACACCTTC
CASSIGAENYGYTF
>TRBJ2-2|TRBV27|TRBD1|.
TGTGCCAGCAGTTTATACGACGGGACAGGGAACACCGGGGAGCTGTTTTTT
CASSLYDGTGNTGELFF
>TRBJ2-2|TRBV3-1|.|.
TGTGCCAGCAGTCACCTTCTTTTGGGCGCTAACACCGGGGAGCTGTTTTTT
CASSHLLLGANTGELFF
>TRBJ2-5|TRBV20-1|TRBD1|.
TGCAGTGCTACGGGACAGGGGCCCTTACCCCAAGAGACCCAGTACTTC
CSATGQGPLPQETQYF
>TRBJ2-5|TRBV7-8|.|.
TGTGCCAGCAGCTTAGGGGTACGGACCCGCAGGGAGACCCAGTACTTC
CASSLGVRTRRETQYF
>TRBJ1-1|TRBV7-2|.|.
TGTGCCAGCAGCTTAGGTGTCCCCGGGAGCACTGAAGCTTTCTTT
CASSLGVPGSTEAFF
>TRBJ2-1|TRBV11-1|.|few
TGTGCCAGCAGAGGCGCGGGGCAGTCCTACAATGAGCAGTTCTTC
CASRGAGQSYNEQFF
>TRBJ1-2|TRBV27|.|.
TGTGCCAGCAGTTTCCAGGAGGCGGCGGGGGGCTACACCTTC
CASSFQEAAGGYTF
>TRBJ1-2|TRBV4-3|TRBD1|few
TGCGCCAGCAGCCAAGTGGGGGACAGGGGACTCGGGAGCTACACCTTC
CASSQVGDRGLGSYTF
>TRBJ2-1|TRBV19|.|.
TGTGCCAGTAGTATTGGGGCGTACAATGAGCAGTTCTTC
CASSIGAYNEQFF
>TRBJ1-6|TRBV30|.|.
TGTGCCTGGAGTGTGGCGGCAGCCCTCCACTTT
CAWSVAAALHF
>TRBJ2-7|TRBV27|.|.
TGTGCCAGCAGTAATCAGGGGAACGAGCAGTACTTC
CASSNQGNEQYF
>TRBJ2-7|TRBV7-2|TRBD1|.
TGTGCCAGCAGCTCGGGACAGGGTTTATTGGAGCAGTACTTC
CASSSGQGLLEQYF
>TRBJ2-3|TRBV6-1|TRBD2|.
TGTGCCAGCAGTGATAGTACTAGCGGGATACAAAATACGCAGTATTTT
CASSDSTSGIQNTQYF
>TRBJ2-3|TRBV5-4|.|few
TGTGCCAGCAGCTTAGGTAGGGCGGTAGATACGCAGTATTTT
CASSLGRAVDTQYF
>TRBJ2-1|TRBV29-1|.|.
TGCAGCGTCTACTATGGGGGAACAGGCGATGAGCAGTTCTTC
CSVYYGGTGDEQFF